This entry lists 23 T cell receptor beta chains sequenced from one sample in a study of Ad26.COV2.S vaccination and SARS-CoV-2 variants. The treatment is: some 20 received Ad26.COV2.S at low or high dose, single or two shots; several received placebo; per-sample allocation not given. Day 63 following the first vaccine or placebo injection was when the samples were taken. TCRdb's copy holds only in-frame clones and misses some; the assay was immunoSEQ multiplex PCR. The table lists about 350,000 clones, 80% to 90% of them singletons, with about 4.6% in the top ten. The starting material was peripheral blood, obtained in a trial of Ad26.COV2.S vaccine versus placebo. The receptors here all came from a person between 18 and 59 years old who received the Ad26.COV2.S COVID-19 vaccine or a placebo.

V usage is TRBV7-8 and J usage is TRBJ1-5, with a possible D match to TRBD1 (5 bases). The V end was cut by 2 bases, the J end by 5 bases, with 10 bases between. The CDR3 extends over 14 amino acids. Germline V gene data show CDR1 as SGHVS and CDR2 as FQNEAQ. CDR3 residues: CASSLWGEYQPQHF. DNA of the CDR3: TGTGCCAGCAGCTTATGGGGGGAGTATCAGCCCCAGCATTTT.

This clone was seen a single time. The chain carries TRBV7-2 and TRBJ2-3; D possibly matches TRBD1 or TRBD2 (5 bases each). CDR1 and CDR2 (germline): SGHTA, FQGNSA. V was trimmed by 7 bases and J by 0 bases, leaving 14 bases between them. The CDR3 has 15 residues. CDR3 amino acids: CASMLGTPSTDTQYF. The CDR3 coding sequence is TGTGCCAGCATGCTTGGGACCCCTAGCACAGATACGCAGTATTTT.

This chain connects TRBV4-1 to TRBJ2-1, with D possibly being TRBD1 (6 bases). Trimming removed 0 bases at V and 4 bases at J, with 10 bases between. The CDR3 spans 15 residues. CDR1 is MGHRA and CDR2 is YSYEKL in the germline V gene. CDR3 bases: TGCGCCAGCAGCCAAGATTTAGGGGGATACAATGAGCAGTTCTTC. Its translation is CASSQDLGGYNEQFF.

As DNA, the CDR3 is TGCGCCAGCAGATCGCCAGGGAGGGGCAATGAGCAGTTCTTC. It translates to CASRSPGRGNEQFF. This sequence joins TRBV4-1 and TRBJ2-1; 7 bases are shared with TRBD2. The V and J ends lost 6 bases and 6 bases, in that order; junction bases with no gene match: 8. The CDR3 is 14 amino acids. Germline CDR1 MGHRA, CDR2 YSYEKL.

The CDR3 loop reads CASSNQENNEQFF. CDR3 DNA: TGTGCCAGTAGTAACCAGGAGAACAATGAGCAGTTCTTC. This chain uses TRBV19 with TRBJ2-1; no clear D. Deletions cut 4 bases from V and 5 bases from J, with 9 bases between. Looked up from germline, CDR1 is LNHDA and CDR2 is SQIVND (reference sequence). CDR3 length: 13 amino acids.

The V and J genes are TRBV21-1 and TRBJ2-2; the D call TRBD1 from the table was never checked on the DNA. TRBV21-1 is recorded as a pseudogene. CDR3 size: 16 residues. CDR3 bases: TGTGCCAGCAGCCGACAGGGAAATACGAACACCGGGGAGCTGTTTTTT. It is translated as CASSRQGNTNTGELFF.

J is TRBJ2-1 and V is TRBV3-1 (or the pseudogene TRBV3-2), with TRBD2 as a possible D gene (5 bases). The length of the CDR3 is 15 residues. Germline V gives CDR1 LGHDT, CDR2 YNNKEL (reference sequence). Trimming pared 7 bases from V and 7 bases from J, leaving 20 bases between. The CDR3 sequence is CASTRLDWTWNEQFF. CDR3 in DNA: TGTGCCAGCACCCGTCTTGACTGGACTTGGAATGAGCAGTTCTTC.

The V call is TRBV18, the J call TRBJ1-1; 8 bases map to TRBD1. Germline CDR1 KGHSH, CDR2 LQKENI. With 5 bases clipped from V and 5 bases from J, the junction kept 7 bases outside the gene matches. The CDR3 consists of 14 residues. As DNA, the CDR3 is TGTGCCAGCTCAGTTGACAGGGGTTTGACTGAAGCTTTCTTT. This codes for CASSVDRGLTEAFF.

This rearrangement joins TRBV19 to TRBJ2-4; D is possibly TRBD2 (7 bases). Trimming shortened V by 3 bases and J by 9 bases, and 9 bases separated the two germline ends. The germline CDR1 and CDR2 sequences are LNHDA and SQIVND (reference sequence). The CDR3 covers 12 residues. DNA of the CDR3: TGTGCCAGTAGTATGGCGGGGGCCATTCAGTACTTC. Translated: CASSMAGAIQYF.

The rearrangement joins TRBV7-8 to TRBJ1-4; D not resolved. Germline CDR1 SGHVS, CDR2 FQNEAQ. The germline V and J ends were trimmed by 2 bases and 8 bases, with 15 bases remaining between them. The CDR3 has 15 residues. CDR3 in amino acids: CASSLNLGSDEKLFF. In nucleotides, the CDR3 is TGTGCCAGCAGCTTAAACTTGGGGAGCGACGAAAAACTGTTTTTT.

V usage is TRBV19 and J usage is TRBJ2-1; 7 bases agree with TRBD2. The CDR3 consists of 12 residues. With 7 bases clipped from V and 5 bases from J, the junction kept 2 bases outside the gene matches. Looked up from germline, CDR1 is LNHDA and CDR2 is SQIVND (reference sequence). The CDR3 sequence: CASKREDNEQFF. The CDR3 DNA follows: TGTGCCAGTAAACGGGAGGACAATGAGCAGTTCTTC. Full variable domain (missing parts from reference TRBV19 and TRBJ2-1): DGGITQSPKYLFRKEGQNVTLSCEQNLNHDAMYWYRQDPGQGLRLIYYSQIVNDFQKGDIAEGYSVSREKKESFPLTVTSAQKNPTAFYLCASKREDNEQFFGPGTRLTVL.

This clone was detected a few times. CDR3 in amino acids: CASSPWDRAYEQYF. Written as DNA, the CDR3 is TGTGCCAGCAGCCCGTGGGACAGAGCCTACGAGCAGTACTTC. This rearrangement joins TRBV3-1 (or the pseudogene TRBV3-2) to TRBJ2-7; 7 bases match TRBD1. V lost 4 bases to trimming and J lost 2 bases; unmatched junction nucleotides: 5. The germline V gene has CDR1 LGHDT and CDR2 YNNKEL (reference sequence). The CDR3 runs 14 residues.

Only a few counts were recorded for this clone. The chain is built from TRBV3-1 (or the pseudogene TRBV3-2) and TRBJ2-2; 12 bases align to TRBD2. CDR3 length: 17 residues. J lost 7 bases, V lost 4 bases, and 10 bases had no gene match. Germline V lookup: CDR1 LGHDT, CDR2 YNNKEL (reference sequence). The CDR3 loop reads CASSLDLAGGPDGELFF. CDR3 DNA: TGTGCCAGCAGCCTAGACCTAGCGGGGGGGCCCGACGGGGAGCTGTTTTTT.

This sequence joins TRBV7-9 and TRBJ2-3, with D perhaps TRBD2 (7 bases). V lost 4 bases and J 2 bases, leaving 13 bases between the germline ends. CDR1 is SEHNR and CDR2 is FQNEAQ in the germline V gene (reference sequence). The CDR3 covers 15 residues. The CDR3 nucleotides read TGTGCCAGCAGCTCCGAGGGGGGGATCACAGATACGCAGTATTTT. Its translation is CASSSEGGITDTQYF.

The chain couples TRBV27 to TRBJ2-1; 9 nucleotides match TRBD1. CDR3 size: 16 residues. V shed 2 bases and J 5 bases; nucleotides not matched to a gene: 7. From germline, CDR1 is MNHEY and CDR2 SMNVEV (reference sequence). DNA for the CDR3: TGTGCCAGCAGTTTACTGGGACAGGGACTGAACAATGAGCAGTTCTTC. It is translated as CASSLLGQGLNNEQFF.

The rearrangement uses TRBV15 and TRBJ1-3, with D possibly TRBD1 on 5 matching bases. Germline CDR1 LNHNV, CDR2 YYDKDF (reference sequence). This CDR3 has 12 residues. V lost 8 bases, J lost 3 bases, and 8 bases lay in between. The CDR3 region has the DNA TGTGCCACCCTGGGGGATGGAAACACCATATATTTT. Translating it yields CATLGDGNTIYF.

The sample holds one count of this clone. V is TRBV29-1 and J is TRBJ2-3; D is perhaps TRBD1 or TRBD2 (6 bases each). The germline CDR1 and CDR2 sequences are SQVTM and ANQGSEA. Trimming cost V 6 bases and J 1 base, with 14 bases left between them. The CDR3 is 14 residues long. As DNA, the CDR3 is TGCAGCGTGGGGGCCAAGCGGGGCACAGATACGCAGTATTTT. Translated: CSVGAKRGTDTQYF.

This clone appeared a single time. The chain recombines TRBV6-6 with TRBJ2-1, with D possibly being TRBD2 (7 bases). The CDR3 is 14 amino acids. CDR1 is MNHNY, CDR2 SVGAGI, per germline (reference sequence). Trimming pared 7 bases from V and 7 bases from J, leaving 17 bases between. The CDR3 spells CASTSGGGGNEQFF. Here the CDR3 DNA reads TGTGCCAGCACAAGCGGAGGGGGGGGAAATGAGCAGTTCTTC.

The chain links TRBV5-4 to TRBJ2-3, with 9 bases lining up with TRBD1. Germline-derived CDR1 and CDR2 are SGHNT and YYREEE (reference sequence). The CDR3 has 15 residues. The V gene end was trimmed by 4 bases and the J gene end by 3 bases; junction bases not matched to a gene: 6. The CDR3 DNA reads TGTGCCAGCAGCAACCGGGACAGGGCTACAGATACGCAGTATTTT. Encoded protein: CASSNRDRATDTQYF.

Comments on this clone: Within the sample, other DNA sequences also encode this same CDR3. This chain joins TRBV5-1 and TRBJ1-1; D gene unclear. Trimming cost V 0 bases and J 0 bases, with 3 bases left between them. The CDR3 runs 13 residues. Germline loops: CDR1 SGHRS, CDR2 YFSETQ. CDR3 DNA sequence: TGCGCCAGCAGCTTGGATGTGAACACTGAAGCTTTCTTT. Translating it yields CASSLDVNTEAFF.

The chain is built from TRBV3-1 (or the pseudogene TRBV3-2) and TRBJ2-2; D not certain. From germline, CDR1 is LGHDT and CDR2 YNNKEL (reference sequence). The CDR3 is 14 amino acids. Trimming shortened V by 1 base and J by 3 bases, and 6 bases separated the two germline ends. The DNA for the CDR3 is TGTGCCAGCAGCCAAGGGCTCGACACCGGGGAGCTGTTTTTT. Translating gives CASSQGLDTGELFF.

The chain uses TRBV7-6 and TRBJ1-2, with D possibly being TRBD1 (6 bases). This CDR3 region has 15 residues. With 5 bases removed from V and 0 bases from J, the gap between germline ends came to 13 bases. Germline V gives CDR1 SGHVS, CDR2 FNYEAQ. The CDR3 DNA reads TGTGCCAGCAGCCCCCGGGGGACAACTAACTATGGCTACACCTTC. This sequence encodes CASSPRGTTNYGYTF. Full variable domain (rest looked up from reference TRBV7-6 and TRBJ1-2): GAGVSQSPRYKVTKRGQDVALRCDPISGHVSLYWYRQALGQGPEFLTYFNYEAQQDKSGLPNDRFSAERPEGSISTLTIQRTEQRDSAMYRCASSPRGTTNYGYTFGSGTRLTVV.

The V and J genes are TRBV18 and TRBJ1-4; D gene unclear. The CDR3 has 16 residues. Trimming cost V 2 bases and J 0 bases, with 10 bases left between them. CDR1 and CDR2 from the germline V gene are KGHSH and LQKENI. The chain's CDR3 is CASSPTHYATNEKLFF. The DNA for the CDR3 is TGTGCCAGCTCACCAACCCATTACGCAACTAATGAAAAACTGTTTTTT. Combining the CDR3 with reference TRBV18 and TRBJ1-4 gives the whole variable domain NAGVMQNPRHLVRRRGQEARLRCSPMKGHSHVYWYRQLPEEGLKFMVYLQKENIIDESGMPKERFSAEFPKEGPSILRIQQVVRGDSAAYFCASSPTHYATNEKLFFGSGTQLSVL.